One and the same sample provided the 11 T cell receptor beta chains below, sequenced in a study of beta chain features in type 1 diabetes. Expressed TCRB transcripts got sequenced, as all isolated RNA was reverse transcribed. Measured with immunoSEQ multiplex PCR; TCRdb has only the in-frame clones, and not every one. The table has 250,000 to 350,000 clones, about 14% seen once. The sample taken for sequencing was central memory CD4+ T cells from blood. All receptors come from a man aged 30 to 45 in good health.

This sequence joins TRBV27 and TRBJ2-7; TRBD2 agrees at 12 bases. The V segment lost 10 bases and the J segment 7 bases; nucleotides outside the gene matches: 14. This CDR3 contains 15 residues. Looked up from germline, CDR1 is MNHEY and CDR2 is SMNVEV (reference sequence). The DNA of the CDR3 is TGTGCCACCCGCCCAGGGCTAGCGGGGGGGGGAGAGCAGTACTTC. Translated, it gives CATRPGLAGGGEQYF.

This clone was observed a handful of times. The chain links TRBV18 to TRBJ2-1; 9 positions agree with TRBD2. The CDR3 consists of 14 residues. The J segment lost 5 bases and the V segment lost 2 bases, leaving 1 base of the junction unmatched. CDR1 is KGHSH and CDR2 is LQKENI in the germline V gene. The CDR3 reads CASSPASGDNEQFF. In DNA, the CDR3 is TGTGCCAGCTCACCAGCTAGCGGGGACAATGAGCAGTTCTTC.

The chain carries TRBV18 and TRBJ2-4; D ambiguous. CDR1 and CDR2 from the germline V gene are KGHSH and LQKENI. V shed 6 bases and J shed 0 bases, with 9 bases lying between them. This CDR3 is built from 14 residues. The CDR3 spells CASSGSGAKNIQYF. DNA for the CDR3: TGTGCCAGCTCTGGGTCGGGAGCCAAAAACATTCAGTACTTC.

The chain carries TRBV7-2 and TRBJ1-1, with TRBD1 as a possible D gene (6 bases). This CDR3 is built from 13 residues. Trimming pared 5 bases from V and 7 bases from J, leaving 14 bases between. Germline assignment: CDR1 SGHTA and CDR2 FQGNSA. CDR3 in DNA: TGTGCCAGCAGCCTAAATAGGGGGTTTGAAGCTTTCTTT. It encodes CASSLNRGFEAFF. Full variable domain (remainder filled in from reference TRBV7-2 and TRBJ1-1): GAGVSQSPSNKVTEKGKDVELRCDPISGHTALYWYRQSLGQGLEFLIYFQGNSAPDKSGLPSDRFSAERTGGSVSTLTIQRTQQEDSAVYLCASSLNRGFEAFFGQGTRLTVV.

The chain couples TRBV7-3 to TRBJ1-1, with D possibly matching TRBD1 (5 bases). This CDR3 is built from 15 residues. Germline CDR1 reads SGHTA; CDR2 reads FQGTGA. With 1 base removed from V and 1 base from J, the gap between germline ends came to 10 bases. The CDR3 here is CASSLNGGSNTEAFF. CDR3 nucleotides: TGTGCCAGCAGCTTAAATGGGGGTTCGAACACTGAAGCTTTCTTT.

This clone appeared many times. The rearrangement joins TRBV5-1 to TRBJ1-4; D is perhaps TRBD1 (5 bases). The germline CDR1 and CDR2 sequences are SGHRS and YFSETQ. CDR3 size: 14 residues. Trimming left V 4 bases short and J 6 bases short, with 13 bases between. The CDR3 here is CASSRGTVDEKLFF. The CDR3 DNA reads as TGCGCCAGCAGCCGGGGGACCGTTGATGAAAAACTGTTTTTT.

The sample holds a few counts of this clone. The chain is built from TRBV19 and TRBJ2-3, with 16 bases aligning to TRBD2. The CDR3 is 19 residues long. With 4 bases clipped from V and 4 bases from J, the junction kept 11 bases outside the gene matches. In germline, CDR1 is LNHDA, CDR2 SQIVND (reference sequence). The DNA of the CDR3 is TGTGCCAGTAGTACCTTCGGGACTAGCGGGAGGGCCGGAGCAGATACGCAGTATTTT. The encoded protein is CASSTFGTSGRAGADTQYF.

This clone occurred a few times. An end of the junction does not agree with germline; a read error may underlie this. This rearrangement joins TRBV7-2 to TRBJ1-4; D is perhaps TRBD1 (5 bases). This CDR3 has 13 residues. Per the germline V gene, CDR1 is SGHTA and CDR2 is FQGNSA. The CDR3 DNA follows: TGTGCCAGCAGCTTTGGGACTAGTGAAAAACTGTTTTTT. It encodes CASSFGTSEKLFF.

This clone was observed a few times. The chain carries TRBV5-5 and TRBJ2-4; the D is unclear. The V end was cut by 0 bases, the J end by 2 bases, with 6 bases between. Germline assignment: CDR1 SGHKS and CDR2 YYEKEE (reference sequence). The CDR3 is 14 residues long. The CDR3 is CASSLGHSKNIQYF. The CDR3 region has the DNA TGTGCCAGCAGCTTGGGACACTCCAAAAACATTCAGTACTTC. Based on the CDR3 plus reference TRBV5-5 and TRBJ2-4, the full variable domain is DAGVTQSPTHLIKTRGQQVTLRCSPISGHKSVSWYQQVLGQGPQFIFQYYEKEERGRGNFPDRFSARQFPNYSSELNVNALLLGDSALYLCASSLGHSKNIQYFGAGTRLSVL.

V is TRBV7-9 and J is TRBJ2-7; 7 bases match TRBD1. This CDR3 is built from 14 residues. The V segment lost 8 bases and the J segment 0 bases; nucleotides outside the gene matches: 7. Per germline, CDR1 SEHNR and CDR2 FQNEAQ (reference sequence). The CDR3 DNA sequence: TGTGCCAGCGGCGGACAGGCCTTCTCCTACGAGCAGTACGTC. Encoded protein: CASGGQAFSYEQYV.

V usage is TRBV19 and J usage is TRBJ1-5; D is unresolved. The CDR3 contains 16 residues. V lost 3 bases and J lost 4, with 16 bases in between. Germline-derived CDR1 and CDR2 are LNHDA and SQIVND (reference sequence). Here the CDR3 reads CASSIGGVGRNQPQHF. CDR3 coding DNA: TGTGCCAGTAGTATTGGTGGTGTAGGGCGTAATCAGCCCCAGCATTTT.